This entry lists 21 T cell receptor beta chains sequenced from one sample in a study of blood T cell repertoires in COVID-19. Here immunoSEQ multiplex PCR was the method, and the copy in TCRdb shows in-frame clones only, minus some. The sample carries about 150,000 clones, approximately 82% recorded once. Sequencing input: peripheral blood. The receptors here all came from a woman in her fifties or sixties in a cohort sampled during active or convalescent COVID-19.

CDR3 sequence (DNA): TGTGCCAGCTCACTCCCGGCGGGCACACCAAACTCCTACAATGAGCAGTTCTTC. Translation gives CASSLPAGTPNSYNEQFF. V and J are TRBV18 and TRBJ2-1; D perhaps matches TRBD2 (5 bases). The length of the CDR3 is 18 residues. The germline CDR1 and CDR2 sequences are KGHSH and LQKENI. V lost 4 bases to trimming and J lost 0 bases, with 19 bases between them.

DNA for the CDR3: TGTGCCAGCAGTTACGGCCTAGCGGGGGCCCCGGGCTCCTACAATGAGCAGTTCTTC. This codes for CASSYGLAGAPGSYNEQFF. V usage is TRBV6-2 or TRBV6-3 and J usage is TRBJ2-1, with TRBD2 matching 10 bases. The CDR3 is 19 residues long. Germline lookup yields CDR1 MNHEY and CDR2 SVGEGT. The V segment lost 2 bases and the J segment 0 bases; nucleotides outside the gene matches: 10.

This chain links TRBV9 with TRBJ2-5; 13 nucleotides line up with TRBD2. There are 17 residues in the CDR3. Germline lookup yields CDR1 SGDLS and CDR2 YYNGEE. V shed 0 bases and J 1 base; nucleotides not matched to a gene: 3. The CDR3 DNA reads as TGTGCCAGCAGCGTAGGTGGACTAGCGGGGGTCCAAGAGACCCAGTACTTC. Residues: CASSVGGLAGVQETQYF.

The rearrangement links TRBV30 to TRBJ1-1, with 9 bases fitting TRBD1. This CDR3 spans 16 amino acids. CDR1 and CDR2 from the germline V gene are GTSNPN and SVGIG (reference sequence). The trim removed 3 bases at V and 4 bases at J, leaving 12 bases unmatched. The CDR3 DNA follows: TGTGCCTGGAGCCCCTTGGCGAGGGACAGGGCCACTGAAGCTTTCTTT. Amino acid sequence: CAWSPLARDRATEAFF.

This clone has more than one count but fewer than ten. V and J are TRBV6-6 and TRBJ1-5; D is ambiguous. The germline gives CDR1 MNHNY, CDR2 SVGAGI (reference sequence). This CDR3 comprises 13 residues. The V gene lost 2 bases and the J gene lost 7 bases, with 9 bases spanning the gap. DNA of the CDR3: TGTGCCAGCAGTTACGCGGGGAACCAGCCCCAGCATTTT. It is translated as CASSYAGNQPQHF.

J is TRBJ1-3 and V is TRBV25-1; 8 nucleotides agree with TRBD1. V trimming: 5 bases; J trimming: 2 bases; junction bases outside the gene matches: 5. There are 15 residues in the CDR3. From germline, CDR1 is MGHDK and CDR2 SYGVNS. The CDR3 is CASSQQGVPGNTIYF. CDR3 sequence (DNA): TGTGCCAGCAGTCAACAGGGGGTCCCTGGAAACACCATATATTTT.

CDR3: CASSTGTGRNEQFF. The CDR3 nucleotides are TGCGCCAGCAGCACCGGGACAGGGAGGAATGAGCAGTTCTTC. This rearrangement joins TRBV5-1 to TRBJ2-1; TRBD1 agrees at 9 bases. CDR3 length equals 14 residues. Looked up from germline, CDR1 is SGHRS and CDR2 is YFSETQ. V gave up 4 bases and J gave up 7 bases; unmatched junction bases: 6.

The CDR3 reads CAIRPGQGHDNEQFF. The CDR3 DNA is TGTGCCATCAGGCCGGGACAGGGGCACGACAATGAGCAGTTCTTC. The chain carries TRBV10-3 and TRBJ2-1; 10 positions match TRBD1. CDR3 size: 15 residues. Unmatched junction bases numbered 7, after V lost 6 bases and J lost 5 bases. From germline, CDR1 is ENHRY and CDR2 SYGVKD.

CDR3 protein: CATSDPSRDSPYEQYF. The CDR3, as DNA: TGTGCCACCAGTGACCCTAGCCGGGACAGTCCCTACGAGCAGTACTTC. This rearrangement joins TRBV24-1 to TRBJ2-7, with TRBD1 identical over 7 bases. CDR1 is KGHDR and CDR2 is SFDVKD in the germline V gene. J was trimmed by 2 bases and V by 4 bases; bases with no gene match: 10. The CDR3 spans 16 residues.

V is TRBV29-1 and J is TRBJ2-6; perhaps TRBD2 as D (6 bases). Deletions cut 1 base from V and 2 bases from J, with 6 bases between. Germline assignment: CDR1 SQVTM and CDR2 ANQGSEA. The CDR3 is 14 amino acids. The CDR3 sequence: CSVEGGAGANVLTF. Here the CDR3 DNA reads TGCAGCGTTGAAGGGGGGGCTGGGGCCAACGTCCTGACTTTC. Using reference TRBV29-1 and TRBJ2-6 for the parts outside the CDR3, the full variable domain is SAVISQKPSRDICQRGTSLTIQCQVDSQVTMMFWYRQQPGQSLTLIATANQGSEATYESGFVIDKFPISRPNLTFSTLTVSNMSPEDSSIYLCSVEGGAGANVLTFGAGSRLTVL.

The chain employs TRBV3-1 (or the pseudogene TRBV3-2) and TRBJ1-4, with 9 bases aligning to TRBD1. The ends lost 4 bases at V and 5 bases at J; junction bases unmatched: 8. In germline, CDR1 is LGHDT, CDR2 YNNKEL (reference sequence). The CDR3 has 16 residues. For the CDR3, the DNA is TGTGCCAGCAGCCCCTACTGGGACAGGGCGAATGAAAAACTGTTTTTT. Translated: CASSPYWDRANEKLFF.

This chain joins TRBV7-9 and TRBJ1-5, with D uncertain. In germline, CDR1 is SEHNR, CDR2 FQNEAQ (reference sequence). The CDR3 covers 15 residues. V was trimmed by 1 base and J by 6 bases, leaving 13 bases between them. Here the CDR3 reads CASSLGSGMSQPQHF. CDR3 DNA sequence: TGTGCCAGCAGCTTAGGGTCGGGGATGTCTCAGCCCCAGCATTTT.

This clone was seen once. V usage is TRBV2 and J usage is TRBJ1-6, with TRBD1 as a possible D gene (6 bases). Germline-derived CDR1 and CDR2 are SNHLY and FYNNEI. V gave up 7 bases and J gave up 7 bases, with 14 bases separating them. The CDR3 has 14 residues. The CDR3 spells CASNGQRTNSPLHF. In nucleotides, the CDR3 is TGTGCCAGCAATGGACAGCGGACGAATTCACCCCTCCACTTT.

The chain links TRBV7-8 to TRBJ2-7; a weak D match, TRBD2 (6 bases). The V end lost 2 bases, the J end lost 2 bases, and 22 bases lay between the germline ends. The CDR3 is 18 amino acids. Germline CDR1 reads SGHVS; CDR2 reads FQNEAQ. The CDR3 bases are TGTGCCAGCAGCTTAATAATTAGTTTACTAGCCGAACCCTACGAGCAGTACTTC. The encoded protein is CASSLIISLLAEPYEQYF.

The V call is TRBV3-1 (or the pseudogene TRBV3-2), the J call TRBJ1-5; 10 bases match TRBD1. CDR1 is LGHDT and CDR2 is YNNKEL in the germline V gene (reference sequence). CDR3 length: 21 residues. V shed 0 bases and J 5 bases; nucleotides not matched to a gene: 19. Here the CDR3 reads CASSQEAGTGEQRAADQPQHF. CDR3 DNA: TGTGCCAGCAGCCAAGAGGCCGGGACAGGGGAACAACGGGCCGCCGATCAGCCCCAGCATTTT.

The rearrangement links TRBV5-6 to TRBJ1-2; 9 nucleotides line up with TRBD1. Germline assignment: CDR1 SGHDT and CDR2 YYEEEE. V lost 4 bases to trimming and J lost 3 bases; unmatched junction nucleotides: 7. The length of the CDR3 is 15 residues. Written as DNA, the CDR3 is TGTGCCAGCAGCACAATTGACAGGGGGGACTATGGCTACACCTTC. This sequence encodes CASSTIDRGDYGYTF.

This chain links TRBV3-1 (or the pseudogene TRBV3-2) with TRBJ2-2; the match to TRBD2 covers 12 bases. CDR3 length equals 16 residues. Germline V gene lookup returns CDR1 LGHDT and CDR2 YNNKEL (reference sequence). V shed 2 bases and J 8 bases; nucleotides not matched to a gene: 6. The CDR3 protein is CASSQPGLAGSGELFF. In nucleotides, the CDR3 is TGTGCCAGCAGCCAACCGGGACTAGCGGGTTCAGGGGAGCTGTTTTTT.

The chain uses TRBV6-4 and TRBJ2-5, with D possibly matching TRBD2 (5 bases). Germline assignment: CDR1 MRHNA and CDR2 SNTAGT. This CDR3 comprises 13 residues. Between the trimmed V and J ends, which lost 4 bases and 4 bases, there was a span of 10 bases. The CDR3 DNA reads TGTGCCAGCAGTGCCACTAGAACAGAGACCCAGTACTTC. It yields the protein CASSATRTETQYF.

The chain carries TRBV19 and TRBJ1-5; 12 nucleotides align to TRBD1. The CDR3 has 15 residues. Per the germline V gene, CDR1 is LNHDA and CDR2 is SQIVND (reference sequence). V lost 5 bases, J lost 7 bases, and 6 bases stayed unmatched. CDR3 sequence: CASSPGQGAEQPQHF. CDR3 nucleotide sequence: TGTGCCAGTAGTCCGGGACAGGGGGCGGAACAGCCCCAGCATTTT. The full variable domain, with the rest looked up from reference TRBV19 and TRBJ1-5, is DGGITQSPKYLFRKEGQNVTLSCEQNLNHDAMYWYRQDPGQGLRLIYYSQIVNDFQKGDIAEGYSVSREKKESFPLTVTSAQKNPTAFYLCASSPGQGAEQPQHFGDGTRLSIL.

The V gene is TRBV4-1, the J gene TRBJ2-5, with 10 bases aligning to TRBD2. Germline V gene sequence: CDR1 MGHRA, CDR2 YSYEKL. V lost 0 bases and J lost 5; bases outside the gene matches: 6. The CDR3 runs to 16 residues. The CDR3 here is CASSQDSGLASETQYF. The CDR3 DNA reads TGCGCCAGCAGCCAAGACTCGGGACTAGCGAGTGAGACCCAGTACTTC.

The chain couples TRBV5-4 to TRBJ1-6, with D possibly matching TRBD1 (6 bases). The CDR3 is 14 residues long. V lost 5 bases and J 6 bases, leaving 12 bases between the germline ends. In germline, CDR1 is SGHNT, CDR2 YYREEE (reference sequence). CDR3 amino acids: CASRLQGSNSPLHF. CDR3 coding DNA: TGTGCCAGCAGACTACAGGGAAGTAATTCACCCCTCCACTTT.